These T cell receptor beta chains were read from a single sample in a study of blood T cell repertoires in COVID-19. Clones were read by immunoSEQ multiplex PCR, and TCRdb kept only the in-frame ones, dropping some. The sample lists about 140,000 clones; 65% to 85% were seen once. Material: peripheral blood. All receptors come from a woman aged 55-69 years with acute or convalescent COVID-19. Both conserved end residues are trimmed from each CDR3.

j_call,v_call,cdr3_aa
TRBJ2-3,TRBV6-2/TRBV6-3,ASSVGLALYTDTQY
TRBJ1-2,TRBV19,ASSIMQTPRGYT
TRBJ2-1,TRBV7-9,ASEGTPRYNEQF
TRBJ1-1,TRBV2,ASSFRDRGSEAF
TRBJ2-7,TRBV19,ASSIKNNYEQY
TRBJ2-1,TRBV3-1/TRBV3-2,ASSQDELLQF
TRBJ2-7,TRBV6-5,ASTGLYEQY
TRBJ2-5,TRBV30,AWSVASGGQETQY
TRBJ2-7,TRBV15,ATSRDETGNSYEQY
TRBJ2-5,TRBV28,ASSLTGGGETQY
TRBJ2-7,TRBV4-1,ASSQDWGGTTYEQY
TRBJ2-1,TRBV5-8,ASSLVPSGQYNEQF
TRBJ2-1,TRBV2,ASSDGAGAFNEQF
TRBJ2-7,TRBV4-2,ASSQELAGVYDEQY
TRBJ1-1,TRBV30,AWSERGRLDRAF
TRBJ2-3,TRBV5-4,ASSVGLAGTDTQY
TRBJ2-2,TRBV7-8,ASTSGSLAGVWELF
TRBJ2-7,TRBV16,ASSPGTGEYEQY
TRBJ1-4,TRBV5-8,ASSRRDSSNEKLF
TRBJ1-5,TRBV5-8,ASSPGSDSLNQPQH
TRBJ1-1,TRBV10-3,AIRGTENTEAF
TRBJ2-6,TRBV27,ASRPGGVNVLT
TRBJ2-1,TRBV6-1,ATREGRRSSYNEQF
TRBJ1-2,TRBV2,ASSEINVRGNYGYT
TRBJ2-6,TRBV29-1,SANSGANVLT
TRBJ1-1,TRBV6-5,ASSSVTGNTEAF
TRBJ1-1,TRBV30,AWSAAVEAF
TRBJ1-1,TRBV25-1,ASSEFIKTVGCTEAF
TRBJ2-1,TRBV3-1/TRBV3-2,ASSQDAESSYNEQF
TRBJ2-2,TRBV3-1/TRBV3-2,ASSRYGQGHGELF
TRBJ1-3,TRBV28,ASSFLRGQAGNTIY
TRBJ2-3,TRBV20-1,SASIGAGDSLTDTQY
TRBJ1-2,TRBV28,ASRTGANYGYT
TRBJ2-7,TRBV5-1,ASSREGQAYEQY
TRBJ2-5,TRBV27,ASSLVADTQETQY
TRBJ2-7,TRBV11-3,ASSPLRGVGTYEQY
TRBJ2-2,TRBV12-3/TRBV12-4,ASSWGQGEV
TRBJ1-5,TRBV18,ASSPADRGPGYSNQPQH
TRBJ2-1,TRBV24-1,ATSDLNSGEQF
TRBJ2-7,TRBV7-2,ASSYVAGEAYEQY
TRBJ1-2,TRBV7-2,ASSILTGDYGYT
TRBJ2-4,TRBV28,ASSLWDRVAKNIQY
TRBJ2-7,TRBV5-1,ASSQPGTPSYEQY
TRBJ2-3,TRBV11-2,ASSFPADTQY
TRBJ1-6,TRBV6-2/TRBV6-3,ASSYSGPEGTLH
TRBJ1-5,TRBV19,ASSSRQGGYYQPQH
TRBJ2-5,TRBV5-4,ASSFRDRGRETQY
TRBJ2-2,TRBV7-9,ASSPGQTNTGELF
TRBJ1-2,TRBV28,ASSLGTGGNYGYT
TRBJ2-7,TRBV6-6,ASSLVGTGTHEQY
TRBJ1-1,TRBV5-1,ASSLDRTGVKTEAF